This note documents a single T cell receptor (beta chain) sequence. Its antigen is currently unknown. The CDR3 runs to 12 residues. Germline V CDR1 and CDR2: MNHEY, SVGEGT. Trimming took off 6 bases at V and 7 bases at J, with 12 bases between the two ends. One entry per CDR3 protein results from TCRdb running MiXCR on the reads. The sample holds more than 45,000 distinct CDR3 sequences, about 30% seen once. This specimen belongs to a study of T cell repertoires in cytomegalovirus infection. This TCR derives from a human donor in good health (CMV status not recorded). Some clones in this sample may be carry-over from other donors' samples. Sequenced sample: PBMCs, sequenced either directly or after in vitro stimulation (not recorded which). This rearrangement joins TRBV6-2 or TRBV6-3 to TRBJ2-5; tentatively, D is TRBD2 (6 bases). The CDR3, as DNA: TGTGCCAGCAGGACTAGAATTGGGACCCAGTACTTC. It yields the protein CASRTRIGTQYF.